This TCR beta chain emerged from a study of blood T cell repertoires in COVID-19. Study at large: Specimens from acute and convalescent COVID-19 originated in the United States, Italy and Spain. The cDNA or gDNA used as material had been derived from T cells, B-cell-depleted T cells, or PBMCs.

CDR1 GTSNPN and CDR2 SVGIG come from the germline V gene (reference sequence). V shed 3 bases and J shed 4 bases, with 18 bases lying between them. This CDR3 comprises 15 residues. Under the authors' procedure: Estimation of nucleated cell counts was performed using reference gene primer amplification. Profiled with immunoSEQ multiplex PCR; TCRdb holds only in-frame clones, not every one. V and J calls and clone size are those listed in that table; D and trimming were worked out from the DNA. The sample holds approximately 96,000 clones, roughly 80% seen once. Sequenced material: peripheral blood. This sequence originates from a woman of 80 years or more with acute or convalescent COVID-19. This sequence joins TRBV30 and TRBJ1-2, with a tentative D call TRBD1 (6 bases). The CDR3 sequence is CAWRRLRGFRYGYTF. The CDR3 nucleotides read TGTGCCTGGAGAAGATTGAGGGGGTTTCGCTATGGCTACACCTTC.